This T cell receptor beta chain is from a study of T-cell reconstitution after alpha-beta-depleted transplantation in children. This clonotype was observed a few times. The library targeted TCRbeta and was prepared with unique molecular identifiers. TCRdb processed the PCR reads anew with MiXCR; each CDR3 protein has one entry. Of almost 500,000 distinct CDR3 sequences listed, roughly an eighth were seen once; the top ten hold 5% to 6%. Germline lookup yields CDR1 MNHEY and CDR2 SVGEGT. CDR3 size: 14 residues. J was trimmed by 3 bases and V by 4 bases; bases with no gene match: 5. This chain links TRBV6-2 or TRBV6-3 with TRBJ1-1, with 7 bases that match TRBD1. The origin of this receptor is a human donor who donated a stem cell graft to a child with combined immunodeficiency. This specimen consisted of PBMCs from the stem cell graft donor, obtained from the stem cell graft. The CDR3 DNA sequence: TGTGCCAGCAGTTTGCACAGGGGTTACACTGAAGCTTTCTTT. As protein: CASSLHRGYTEAFF.